This entry features one TCR beta chain sequence. Its antigen remains unidentified. With 5 bases removed from V and 3 bases from J, the gap between germline ends came to 17 bases. The germline V gene has CDR1 SQVTM and CDR2 ANQGSEA. The CDR3 contains 15 residues. This entry comes from a study of T-cell reconstitution after alpha-beta-depleted transplantation in children. Overall study findings and caveats: It was reported that alpha-beta T cells came from several hundred expanded graft clones (about two months after transplant).

Unique molecular identifiers were used in preparing the TCRbeta library. Each CDR3 protein is one row after TCRdb ran MiXCR on the PCR reads. The repertoire includes some 440,000 distinct CDR3 sequences, 15% to 20% of them detected once, and approximately 29% sits in the top ten. This material consisted of PBMCs, mostly from graft donor cells, taken 360 days after TCRalphabeta/CD19-depleted stem cell transplant. V gene TRBV29-1 combines with J gene TRBJ2-1, with D perhaps TRBD2 (6 bases). The TCR was taken from a boy younger than two who had a stem cell transplant for Wiskott-Aldrich syndrome, so the T cells may come from the graft donor. Here the CDR3 reads CSVSRFWTNYNEQFF. Here the CDR3 DNA reads TGCAGCGTTTCCAGGTTTTGGACTAACTACAATGAGCAGTTCTTC.